These 19 T cell receptor beta chains originate from one sample sequenced in a study of graft-versus-host responses after intestinal transplantation. Clones were read by immunoSEQ multiplex PCR, and TCRdb kept only the in-frame ones, dropping some. The sample records around 23,000 clones, 70% to 90% being singletons. The sequencing used PBMCs, collected nearly 470 days after intestinal transplant. The receptors were gathered from a human patient who received an intestinal transplant, so some T cells may come from the graft donor.

The V and J genes are TRBV2 and TRBJ2-6; no reliable D call. The CDR3 is 13 amino acids. V dropped 0 bases and J dropped 9 bases, with 6 bases sitting between them. Per germline, CDR1 SNHLY and CDR2 FYNNEI. The CDR3 sequence is CASSEAAGNVLTF. The CDR3 DNA is TGTGCCAGCAGTGAAGCGGCAGGCAACGTCCTGACTTTC.

This clone has just one count. The chain joins TRBV28 to TRBJ1-5, with a possible D match to TRBD1 (5 bases). This CDR3 has 15 amino acids. V dropped 5 bases and J dropped 4 bases, with 15 bases sitting between them. Germline CDR1 reads MDHEN; CDR2 reads SYDVKM. The CDR3 protein is CASSHRFRPNQPQHF. CDR3 coding DNA: TGTGCCAGCAGTCACAGGTTTCGCCCGAATCAGCCCCAGCATTTT.

The chain is built from TRBV6-5 and TRBJ2-7; a weak D match, TRBD2 (5 bases). The CDR3 loop spans 14 amino acids. The germline V gene encodes CDR1 MNHEY and CDR2 SVGAGI. The V gene lost 10 bases and the J gene lost 3 bases, with 19 bases spanning the gap. The DNA for the CDR3 is TGTGCCACCCATCTAGCAGCACATTACTACGAGCAGTACTTC. This sequence encodes CATHLAAHYYEQYF.

A remark on this clone: One end of the junction is discordant with germline, which a read error may explain. The V gene is TRBV20-1, the J gene TRBJ2-3; no reliable D call. CDR1 and CDR2 (germline): DFQATT, SNEGSKA (reference sequence). This CDR3 spans 10 amino acids. CDR3 DNA sequence: TGCAGTTCTAGCACAGATACGCAGTATTTT. It is translated as CSSSTDTQYF.

The CDR3 here is CASRGYEQYF. The CDR3 DNA reads as TGTGCCAGCAGGGGGTACGAGCAGTACTTC. The chain employs TRBV6-8 and TRBJ2-7, with D hard to call. The CDR3 length is 10 residues. Germline V CDR1 and CDR2: MNHGY, SAAAGT. V was clipped by 6 bases and J by 4 bases, with 4 bases between them.

A single count supports this clone. The chain recombines TRBV5-1 with TRBJ1-2; TRBD1 matches 7 bases. V gave up 4 bases and J gave up 0 bases; unmatched junction bases: 6. The CDR3 loop spans 15 amino acids. CDR1 and CDR2 from the germline V gene are SGHRS and YFSETQ. The CDR3 sequence: CASSRDSRANYGYTF. The DNA for the CDR3 is TGCGCCAGCAGCCGGGACAGCCGCGCTAACTATGGCTACACCTTC.

The count of this clone is one. J is TRBJ2-7 and V is TRBV7-2; D gene uncertain. V was trimmed by 4 bases and J by 4 bases, leaving 5 bases between them. In germline, CDR1 is SGHTA, CDR2 FQGNSA. The CDR3 totals 11 residues. This CDR3 reads CASSSFYEQYF. The CDR3 DNA follows: TGTGCCAGCAGCTCCTTTTACGAGCAGTACTTC.

The rearrangement joins TRBV6-6 to TRBJ2-7; TRBD1 matches at 7 bases. CDR1 is MNHNY and CDR2 is SVGAGI in the germline V gene (reference sequence). The length of the CDR3 is 15 residues. V was pared by 7 bases and J by 4 bases, with 13 bases of the junction left unmatched. CDR3 residues: CASTQGQWPQYEQYF. The CDR3 DNA follows: TGTGCCAGCACCCAGGGACAGTGGCCCCAATACGAGCAGTACTTC.

The V call is TRBV19, the J call TRBJ2-1, with a weak D call TRBD2 (5 bases). Germline loops: CDR1 LNHDA, CDR2 SQIVND (reference sequence). The CDR3 totals 16 residues. Trimming removed 0 bases at V and 6 bases at J, with 15 bases between. This chain's CDR3 is CASSIDITRFINEQFF. The CDR3 DNA is TGTGCCAGTAGTATAGATATCACTAGATTCATCAATGAGCAGTTCTTC.

This clone was recorded only once. The chain is built from TRBV18 and TRBJ2-7; TRBD2 is a possible D gene (5 bases). The length of the CDR3 is 18 residues. Trimming took 0 bases from V and 2 from J, leaving 20 bases between them. Germline V gene data show CDR1 as KGHSH and CDR2 as LQKENI. DNA for the CDR3: TGTGCCAGCTCACCACCTAAATCTACGGCACGGAGGACCTACGAGCAGTACTTC. It is translated as CASSPPKSTARRTYEQYF.

The rearrangement uses TRBV6-5 and TRBJ2-7; D possibly corresponds to TRBD2 (6 bases). With 7 bases removed from V and 2 bases from J, the gap between germline ends came to 15 bases. Germline assignment: CDR1 MNHEY and CDR2 SVGAGI. The CDR3 runs to 14 residues. The chain's CDR3 is CASNAGMMAYEQYF. Here the CDR3 DNA reads TGTGCCAGCAATGCGGGGATGATGGCCTACGAGCAGTACTTC.

The V gene is TRBV9, the J gene TRBJ2-5, with TRBD1 matching over 8 bases. V lost 4 bases, J lost 2 bases, and 13 bases stayed unmatched. The germline V gene has CDR1 SGDLS and CDR2 YYNGEE. This CDR3 comprises 17 residues. CDR3 protein: CASSTGTGGLQQETQYF. DNA of the CDR3: TGTGCCAGCAGCACGGGGACAGGAGGACTCCAGCAAGAGACCCAGTACTTC.

V is TRBV6-5 and J is TRBJ1-1; 9 nucleotides line up with TRBD1. The CDR3 is 13 amino acids. CDR1 is MNHEY and CDR2 is SVGAGI in the germline V gene. The V and J ends lost 6 bases and 5 bases, in that order; junction bases with no gene match: 4. In DNA form, the CDR3 reads TGTGCCAGCAGCGGGACAGGGAGGACTGAAGCTTTCTTT. It encodes CASSGTGRTEAFF.

J is TRBJ1-2 and V is TRBV6-5, with 8 bases that match TRBD1. The CDR3 loop spans 15 amino acids. CDR1 and CDR2 (germline): MNHEY, SVGAGI. Trimming cost V 7 bases and J 6 bases; bases outside gene matches: 13. The CDR3 is CASNAYLTGENGYTF. The CDR3 region has the DNA TGTGCCAGCAATGCCTACTTGACAGGGGAAAATGGCTACACCTTC.

J is TRBJ1-5 and V is TRBV6-1; D is uncertain. Germline V gives CDR1 MNHNS, CDR2 SASEGT. Between the trimmed V and J ends, which lost 5 bases and 0 bases, there was a span of 11 bases. The CDR3 covers 15 residues. The CDR3 DNA sequence: TGTGCCAGCAGTTCCCTTCAGTATAGCAATCAGCCCCAGCATTTT. Its protein is CASSSLQYSNQPQHF.

This clone has a single count. V gene TRBV25-1 combines with J gene TRBJ1-4; D not resolved. Trimming left V 3 bases short and J 0 bases short, with 8 bases between. The CDR3 contains 15 residues. Germline loops: CDR1 MGHDK, CDR2 SYGVNS. This CDR3 is CASSDRFATNEKLFF. The CDR3 DNA reads as TGTGCCAGCAGTGACAGGTTTGCAACTAATGAAAAACTGTTTTTT.

The chain carries TRBV6-5 and TRBJ2-7, with a possible D match to TRBD1 (5 bases). Trimming left V 2 bases short and J 2 bases short, with 7 bases between. CDR3 length: 13 residues. In germline, CDR1 is MNHEY, CDR2 SVGAGI. The CDR3 coding sequence is TGTGCCAGCAGTTACGACAGAGCCTACGAGCAGTACTTC. Translated: CASSYDRAYEQYF.

The chain couples TRBV6-6 to TRBJ1-2; D possibly corresponds to TRBD1 (5 bases). This CDR3 contains 14 residues. The V gene's germline CDR1 is MNHNY and CDR2 SVGAGI (reference sequence). The V gene lost 0 bases and the J gene lost 3 bases, with 8 bases spanning the gap. The CDR3 coding sequence is TGTGCCAGCAGTTACTCGGGGACTTACTATGGCTACACCTTC. This sequence encodes CASSYSGTYYGYTF.

This clone was found once. V and J are TRBV5-1 and TRBJ2-1; weak D call: TRBD2 (5 bases). The CDR3 is made up of 14 amino acids. The germline V gene encodes CDR1 SGHRS and CDR2 YFSETQ. V was trimmed by 2 bases and J by 5 bases, leaving 11 bases between them. CDR3 DNA: TGCGCCAGCAGCTTCCCCGGGAATCACAATGAGCAGTTCTTC. Protein: CASSFPGNHNEQFF. Complete variable domain (other parts from reference TRBV5-1 and TRBJ2-1): KAGVTQTPRYLIKTRGQQVTLSCSPISGHRSVSWYQQTPGQGLQFLFEYFSETQRNKGNFPGRFSGRQFSNSRSEMNVSTLELGDSALYLCASSFPGNHNEQFFGPGTRLTVL.